Shown below are 10 T cell receptor beta chains from a single sample sequenced in a study of cytomegalovirus exposure and HLA in healthy donors. Using immunoSEQ multiplex PCR, the repertoire was profiled, and TCRdb retains in-frame clones only, with some absent. The sample includes fewer than 300,000 clones, more than 75% of them seen just once. Sample: PBMCs. Receptors originate from a woman aged 18-35 years in good health and CMV-seronegative.

Notes on this clone: At one end the junction does not follow the germline gene, possibly because of a read error. The V and J genes are TRBV25-1 and TRBJ2-2, with 7 bases matching TRBD1. The length of the CDR3 is 14 residues. Germline V gene sequence: CDR1 MGHDK, CDR2 SYGVNS. CDR3 nucleotides: TGTGCCAGCACTAAGACAGGGAACCCCGGGGAGCTGTTTTTT. It yields the protein CASTKTGNPGELFF.

In its sample, this clone was seen once. The V and J genes are TRBV10-1 and TRBJ2-1, with 7 bases identical to TRBD2. The CDR3 covers 16 residues. Germline V gives CDR1 WNHNN, CDR2 SYGVQD (reference sequence). V was pared by 5 bases and J by 7 bases, with 14 bases of the junction left unmatched. In nucleotides, the CDR3 is TGCGCCAGCAGTTTAACACCGGGAGCCGGGGGGAATGAGCAGTTCTTC. Protein product: CASSLTPGAGGNEQFF.

The sample holds a few counts of this clone. The chain has TRBV4-3 and TRBJ2-7; 7 bases are shared with TRBD2. Trimming at V came to 0 bases and at J to 3 bases, leaving 11 bases not matched to a gene. The length of the CDR3 is 17 residues. The germline V gene encodes CDR1 LGHNA and CDR2 YSLEER. CDR3 DNA: TGCGCCAGCAGCCAAGATCCAGGTGGCCAGCGGGACTACGAGCAGTACTTC. Translation: CASSQDPGGQRDYEQYF.

This clone was observed a few times. V gene TRBV28 combines with J gene TRBJ2-7, with D possibly being TRBD2 (5 bases). The ends were cut back, 5 bases at V and 3 bases at J, with 17 bases in the middle. The V gene's germline CDR1 is MDHEN and CDR2 SYDVKM. The CDR3 totals 15 residues. This CDR3 reads CASSDSHPRGYEQYF. The CDR3 nucleotides are TGTGCCAGCAGTGATTCCCATCCCCGGGGCTACGAGCAGTACTTC. The whole variable domain, remainder taken from reference TRBV28 and TRBJ2-7, is DVKVTQSSRYLVKRTGEKVFLECVQDMDHENMFWYRQDPGLGLRLIYFSYDVKMKEKGDIPEGYSVSREKKERFSLILESASTNQTSMYLCASSDSHPRGYEQYFGPGTRLTVT.

In its sample, this clone was seen a few times. This rearrangement joins TRBV7-6 to TRBJ2-1, with no clear D. Trimming cost V 1 base and J 9 bases, with 13 bases left between them. The CDR3 loop spans 14 amino acids. Germline lookup yields CDR1 SGHVS and CDR2 FNYEAQ. The CDR3 sequence is CASSLEPSSAEQFF. The CDR3 nucleotides read TGTGCCAGCAGCTTAGAGCCCTCTAGTGCTGAGCAGTTCTTC.

This clone was counted many times. The rearrangement joins TRBV27 to TRBJ1-2, with D possibly TRBD1 on 6 matching bases. This CDR3 has 15 amino acids. Germline CDR1 reads MNHEY; CDR2 reads SMNVEV (reference sequence). V was clipped by 5 bases and J by 0 bases, with 13 bases between them. CDR3 in amino acids: CASSGTGSANYGYTF. The CDR3 nucleotides read TGTGCCAGCAGTGGCACAGGGTCTGCTAACTATGGCTACACCTTC.

The rearrangement uses TRBV2 and TRBJ2-1; TRBD1 aligns across 9 bases. V shed 6 bases and J 4 bases; nucleotides not matched to a gene: 10. This CDR3 region has 16 residues. The germline gives CDR1 SNHLY, CDR2 FYNNEI. The CDR3 bases are TGTGCCAGCAGATCCAAGGGGACAGGGCCATACAATGAGCAGTTCTTC. It specifies CASRSKGTGPYNEQFF.

The chain combines TRBV4-1 with TRBJ2-7; the match to TRBD2 covers 12 bases. After removal of 1 base from V and 3 bases from J, the junction contained 4 bases not matched to a gene. The germline gives CDR1 MGHRA, CDR2 YSYEKL. The CDR3 consists of 16 residues. Here the CDR3 reads CASSQAPTSGSYEQYF. In DNA form, the CDR3 reads TGCGCCAGCAGCCAAGCCCCGACTAGCGGGAGCTACGAGCAGTACTTC.

This chain's CDR3 is CASSSRGIHRDSNEKLFF. In DNA form, the CDR3 reads TGTGCCAGCAGTTCCAGAGGAATACACCGGGACAGTAATGAAAAACTGTTTTTT. The gene calls are TRBV2 and TRBJ1-4; 7 nucleotides line up with TRBD1. Trimming cost V 5 bases and J 4 bases; bases outside gene matches: 16. The CDR3 spans 18 residues. Germline lookup yields CDR1 SNHLY and CDR2 FYNNEI. The full variable domain, its missing parts supplied by reference TRBV2 and TRBJ1-4, is EPEVTQTPSHQVTQMGQEVILRCVPISNHLYFYWYRQILGQKVEFLVSFYNNEISEKSEIFDDQFSVERPDGSNFTLKIRSTKLEDSAMYFCASSSRGIHRDSNEKLFFGSGTQLSVL.

CDR3 nucleotide sequence: TGTGCCAGCAGTTTTGTCGGGACAGGGGGTTTGTCGCAGTATTTT. Translated: CASSFVGTGGLSQYF. V usage is TRBV28 and J usage is TRBJ2-3, with 11 positions matching TRBD1. This CDR3 is 15 amino acids long. V lost 3 bases, J lost 10 bases, and 9 bases stayed unmatched. Germline lookup yields CDR1 MDHEN and CDR2 SYDVKM.